Given below is one TCR beta chain in context. What it binds is not known. PCR amplification relied on 60 Vbeta primers (plus 13 Jbeta primers). Profiled with immunoSEQ multiplex PCR; TCRdb holds only in-frame clones, not every one. This table has 130,000 or so clones, 84% appearing once. The data are from a study of cytomegalovirus exposure and HLA in healthy donors. The study's findings and limits: Reportedly, HLA-A and HLA-B alleles of most subjects were accurately predicted from TCR beta. Links to common viral pathogens appeared, in a later analysis, for several of the most significant clusters. Data from an earlier analysis indicated that most TCR beta V segments were productive either about 87% or about 30% of the time. In a later analysis, V- and J-gene trimming of beta chains associated with a DCLRE1C missense variant, replicated independently.

Sample: PBMCs. The clonotype comes from a woman between 18 and 29 years old in good health and CMV-seropositive.

The CDR3 here is CASSTGPEAEAFF. The CDR3 region has the DNA TGCGCCAGCAGCACCGGACCGGAGGCGGAGGCTTTCTTT. The gene calls are TRBV4-1 and TRBJ1-1; D gene ambiguous. Trimming shortened V by 5 bases and J by 11 bases, and 18 bases separated the two germline ends. The germline gives CDR1 MGHRA, CDR2 YSYEKL. There are 13 residues in the CDR3.